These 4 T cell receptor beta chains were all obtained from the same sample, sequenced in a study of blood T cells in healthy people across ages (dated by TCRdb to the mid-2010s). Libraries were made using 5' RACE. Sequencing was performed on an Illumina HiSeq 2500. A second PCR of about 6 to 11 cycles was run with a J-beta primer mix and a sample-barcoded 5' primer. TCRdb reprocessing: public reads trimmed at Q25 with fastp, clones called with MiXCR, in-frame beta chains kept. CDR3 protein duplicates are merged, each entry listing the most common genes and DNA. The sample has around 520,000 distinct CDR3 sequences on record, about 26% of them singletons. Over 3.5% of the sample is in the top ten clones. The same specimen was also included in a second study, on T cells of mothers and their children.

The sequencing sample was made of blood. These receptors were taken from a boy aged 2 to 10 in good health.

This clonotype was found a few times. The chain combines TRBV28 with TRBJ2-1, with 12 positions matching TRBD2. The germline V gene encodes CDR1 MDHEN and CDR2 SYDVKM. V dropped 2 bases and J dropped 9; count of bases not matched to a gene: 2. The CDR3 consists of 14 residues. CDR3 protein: CASSLGLAGREQFF. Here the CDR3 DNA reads TGTGCCAGCAGTTTAGGACTAGCGGGACGTGAGCAGTTCTTC.

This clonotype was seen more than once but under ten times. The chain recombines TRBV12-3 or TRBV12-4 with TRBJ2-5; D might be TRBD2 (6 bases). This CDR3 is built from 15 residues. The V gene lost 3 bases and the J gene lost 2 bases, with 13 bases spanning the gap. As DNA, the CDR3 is TGTGCCAGCAGTTTTCCCCCGGGACTTCAAGAGACCCAGTACTTC. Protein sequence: CASSFPPGLQETQYF.

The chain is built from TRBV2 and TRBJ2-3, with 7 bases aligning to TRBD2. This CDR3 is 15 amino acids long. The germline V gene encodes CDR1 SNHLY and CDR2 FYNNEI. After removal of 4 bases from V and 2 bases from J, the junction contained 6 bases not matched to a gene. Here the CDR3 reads CASSARRDYTDTQYF. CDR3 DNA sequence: TGTGCCAGCAGTGCCCGGCGGGACTACACAGATACGCAGTATTTT.

Here the CDR3 DNA reads TGCGCCAGCAGCAGGATCCCACACCGGGACAGCTCCTACAATGAGCAGTTCTTC. Its translation is CASSRIPHRDSSYNEQFF. J is TRBJ2-1 and V is TRBV5-1; 7 nucleotides align to TRBD1. J gave up 0 bases and V 4 bases, and 13 bases lay outside the gene matches. The CDR3 is 18 residues long. CDR1 is SGHRS, CDR2 YFSETQ, per germline.